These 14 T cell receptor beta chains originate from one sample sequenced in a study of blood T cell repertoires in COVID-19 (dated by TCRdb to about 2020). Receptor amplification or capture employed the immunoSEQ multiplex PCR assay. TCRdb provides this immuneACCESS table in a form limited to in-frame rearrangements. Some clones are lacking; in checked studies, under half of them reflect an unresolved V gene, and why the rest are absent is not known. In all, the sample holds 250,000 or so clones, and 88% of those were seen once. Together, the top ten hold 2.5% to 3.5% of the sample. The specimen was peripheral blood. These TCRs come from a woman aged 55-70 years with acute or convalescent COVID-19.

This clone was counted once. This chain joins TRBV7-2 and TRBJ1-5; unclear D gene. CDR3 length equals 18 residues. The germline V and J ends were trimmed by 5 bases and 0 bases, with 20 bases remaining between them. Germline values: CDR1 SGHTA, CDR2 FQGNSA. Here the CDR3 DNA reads TGTGCCAGCAGCCAGGAGGGCGCGACGGGGAATAGCAATCAGCCCCAGCATTTT. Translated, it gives CASSQEGATGNSNQPQHF.

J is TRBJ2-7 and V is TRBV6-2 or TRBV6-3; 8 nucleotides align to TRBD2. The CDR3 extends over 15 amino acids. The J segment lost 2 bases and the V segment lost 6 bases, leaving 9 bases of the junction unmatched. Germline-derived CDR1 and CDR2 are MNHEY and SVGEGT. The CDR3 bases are TGTGCCAGCAGCTCGGGGGTGCGGGAGGCCTACGAGCAGTACTTC. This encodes CASSSGVREAYEQYF.

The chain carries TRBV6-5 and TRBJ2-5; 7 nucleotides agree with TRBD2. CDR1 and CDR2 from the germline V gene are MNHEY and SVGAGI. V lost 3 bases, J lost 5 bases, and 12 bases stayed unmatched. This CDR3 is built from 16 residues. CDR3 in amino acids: CASSYLTAGRGETQYF. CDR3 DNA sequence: TGTGCCAGCAGTTATTTAACGGCAGGGCGGGGGGAGACCCAGTACTTC.

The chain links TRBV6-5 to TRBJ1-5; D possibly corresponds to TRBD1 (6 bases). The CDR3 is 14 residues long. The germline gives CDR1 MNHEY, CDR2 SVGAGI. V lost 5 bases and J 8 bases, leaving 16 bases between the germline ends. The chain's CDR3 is CASSPQGGLKPQHF. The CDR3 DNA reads TGTGCCAGCAGTCCACAGGGTGGGTTGAAGCCCCAGCATTTT.

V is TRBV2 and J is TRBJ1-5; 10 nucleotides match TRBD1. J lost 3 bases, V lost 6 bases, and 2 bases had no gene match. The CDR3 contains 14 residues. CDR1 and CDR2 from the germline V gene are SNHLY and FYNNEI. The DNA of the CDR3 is TGTGCCAGCAGGGGACAGGGGCCCAATCAGCCCCAGCATTTT. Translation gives CASRGQGPNQPQHF.

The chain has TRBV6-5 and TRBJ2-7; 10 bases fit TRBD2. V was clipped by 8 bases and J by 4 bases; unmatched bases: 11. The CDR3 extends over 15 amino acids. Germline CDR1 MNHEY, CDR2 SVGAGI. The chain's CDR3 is CASPSGAGGEYEQYF. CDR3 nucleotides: TGTGCCAGCCCCAGTGGAGCGGGAGGGGAATACGAGCAGTACTTC.

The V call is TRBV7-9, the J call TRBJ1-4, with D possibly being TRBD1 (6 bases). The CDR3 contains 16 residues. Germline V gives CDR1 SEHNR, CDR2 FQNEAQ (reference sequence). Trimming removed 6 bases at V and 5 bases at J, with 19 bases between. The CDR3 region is CASSVFPGALNEKLFF. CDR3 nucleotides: TGTGCCAGCAGTGTGTTTCCAGGGGCCTTAAATGAAAAACTGTTTTTT. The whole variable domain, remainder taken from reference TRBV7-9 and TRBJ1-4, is DTGVSQNPRHKITKRGQNVTFRCDPISEHNRLYWYRQTLGQGPEFLTYFQNEAQLEKSRLLSDRFSAERPKGSFSTLEIQRTEQGDSAMYLCASSVFPGALNEKLFFGSGTQLSVL.

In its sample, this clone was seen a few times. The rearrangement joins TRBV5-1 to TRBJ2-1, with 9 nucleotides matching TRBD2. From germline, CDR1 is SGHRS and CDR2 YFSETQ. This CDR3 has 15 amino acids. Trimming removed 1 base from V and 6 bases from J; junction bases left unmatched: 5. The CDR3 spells CASSLNSGSANEQFF. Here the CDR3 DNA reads TGCGCCAGCAGCTTGAATAGCGGGAGTGCCAATGAGCAGTTCTTC. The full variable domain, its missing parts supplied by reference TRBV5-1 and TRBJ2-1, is KAGVTQTPRYLIKTRGQQVTLSCSPISGHRSVSWYQQTPGQGLQFLFEYFSETQRNKGNFPGRFSGRQFSNSRSEMNVSTLELGDSALYLCASSLNSGSANEQFFGPGTRLTVL.

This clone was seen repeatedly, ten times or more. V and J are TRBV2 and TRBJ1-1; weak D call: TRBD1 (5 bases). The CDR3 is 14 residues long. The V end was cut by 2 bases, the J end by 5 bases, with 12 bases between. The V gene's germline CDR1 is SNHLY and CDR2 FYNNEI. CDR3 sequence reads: CASSERAGQTEAFF. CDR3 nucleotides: TGTGCCAGCAGTGAAAGGGCAGGGCAGACTGAAGCTTTCTTT.

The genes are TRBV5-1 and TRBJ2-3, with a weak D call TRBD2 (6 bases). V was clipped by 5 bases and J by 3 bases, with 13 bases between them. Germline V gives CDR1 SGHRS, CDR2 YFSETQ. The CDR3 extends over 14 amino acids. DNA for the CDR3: TGCGCCAGCAGATCATCGGCGGGGACAGATACGCAGTATTTT. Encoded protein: CASRSSAGTDTQYF.

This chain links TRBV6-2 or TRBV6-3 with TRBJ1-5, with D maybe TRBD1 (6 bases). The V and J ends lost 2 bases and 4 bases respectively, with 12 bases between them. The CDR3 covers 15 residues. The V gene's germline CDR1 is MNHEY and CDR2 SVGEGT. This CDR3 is CASSYGKGGNQPQHF. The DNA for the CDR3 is TGTGCCAGCAGTTACGGGAAGGGGGGGAATCAGCCCCAGCATTTT.

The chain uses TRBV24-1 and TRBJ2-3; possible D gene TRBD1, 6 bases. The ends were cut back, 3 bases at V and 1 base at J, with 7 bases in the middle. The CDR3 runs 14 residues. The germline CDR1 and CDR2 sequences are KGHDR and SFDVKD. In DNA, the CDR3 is TGTGCCACCAGTGATACAGGGCGCACAGATACGCAGTATTTT. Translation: CATSDTGRTDTQYF.

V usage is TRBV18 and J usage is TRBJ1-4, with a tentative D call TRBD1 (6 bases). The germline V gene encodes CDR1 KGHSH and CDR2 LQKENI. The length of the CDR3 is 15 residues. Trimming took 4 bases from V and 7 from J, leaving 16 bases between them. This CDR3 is CASSQIRDMGEKLFF. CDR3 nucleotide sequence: TGTGCCAGCTCACAAATCCGGGACATGGGTGAAAAACTGTTTTTT.

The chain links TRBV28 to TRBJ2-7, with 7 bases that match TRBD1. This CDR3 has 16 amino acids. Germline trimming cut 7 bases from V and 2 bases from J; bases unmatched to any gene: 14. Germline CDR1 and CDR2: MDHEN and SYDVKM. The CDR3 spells CASIPGQPHYPYEQYF. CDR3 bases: TGTGCCAGCATCCCGGGACAGCCTCATTACCCCTACGAGCAGTACTTC.